These 23 T cell receptor beta chains share one sample of origin, sequenced in a study of blood T cell repertoires in COVID-19. Method: immunoSEQ multiplex PCR; TCRdb's copy keeps in-frame clones and lacks some. The sample consists of about 250,000 clones, almost 85% of them appearing once. The sequenced material came from peripheral blood. These receptor sequences come from a man aged 45-60 years with active or convalescent COVID-19.

This chain uses TRBV4-1 with TRBJ1-1; 8 nucleotides line up with TRBD1. The V gene end was trimmed by 2 bases and the J gene end by 1 base; junction bases not matched to a gene: 3. Germline-derived CDR1 and CDR2 are MGHRA and YSYEKL. The CDR3 loop spans 15 amino acids. The CDR3: CASSQPDRENTEAFF. Written as DNA, the CDR3 is TGCGCCAGCAGCCAACCGGACAGGGAGAACACTGAAGCTTTCTTT.

The rearrangement links TRBV11-3 to TRBJ2-5, with 9 bases identical to TRBD1. Germline CDR1 is SGHNT and CDR2 is YENEEA. The ends lost 5 bases at V and 5 bases at J; junction bases unmatched: 3. The CDR3 is 13 amino acids. CDR3 amino acids: CASSPTGGETQYF. Written as DNA, the CDR3 is TGTGCCAGCAGCCCGACAGGGGGGGAGACCCAGTACTTC.

CDR3 residues: CASSSWTGGTYEQYF. The CDR3 bases are TGTGCCAGCAGTTCTTGGACAGGAGGTACCTACGAGCAGTACTTC. The V and J genes are TRBV6-2 or TRBV6-3 and TRBJ2-7, with 7 positions matching TRBD1. J lost 2 bases, V lost 4 bases, and 8 bases had no gene match. Germline V gene sequence: CDR1 MNHEY, CDR2 SVGEGT. CDR3 length equals 15 residues.

V usage is TRBV18 and J usage is TRBJ2-7; D might be TRBD2 (6 bases). Trimming removed 3 bases from V and 6 bases from J, with 15 bases in between. Per germline, CDR1 KGHSH and CDR2 LQKENI. CDR3 size: 14 residues. The chain's CDR3 is CASSPRAGEAEQYF. CDR3 DNA sequence: TGTGCCAGCTCACCCCGGGCCGGGGAGGCCGAGCAGTACTTC.

The chain combines TRBV7-2 with TRBJ2-1; D is perhaps TRBD2 (6 bases). Germline assignment: CDR1 SGHTA and CDR2 FQGNSA. The CDR3 contains 15 residues. Trimming stripped 4 bases from V and 5 bases from J, with 15 bases between. CDR3: CASSSLGGGNNEQFF. The CDR3 coding sequence is TGTGCCAGCAGCTCCCTCGGGGGTGGGAACAATGAGCAGTTCTTC.

J is TRBJ2-2 and V is TRBV27, with D perhaps TRBD2 (6 bases). Germline loops: CDR1 MNHEY, CDR2 SMNVEV (reference sequence). The germline V and J ends were trimmed by 6 bases and 1 base, with 9 bases remaining between them. CDR3 length: 14 residues. CDR3 loop: CASRRGGNTGELFF. For the CDR3, the DNA is TGTGCCAGCAGAAGGGGAGGGAACACCGGGGAGCTGTTTTTT.

As for this clone: Other DNA sequences from this sample encode an identical CDR3 as well. This rearrangement joins TRBV5-4 to TRBJ2-1; 8 nucleotides match TRBD1. The germline V gene encodes CDR1 SGHNT and CDR2 YYREEE (reference sequence). The CDR3 covers 15 residues. V lost 2 bases and J lost 1; bases outside the gene matches: 2. CDR3 sequence: CASSFDRGSYNEQFF. Written as DNA, the CDR3 is TGTGCCAGCAGCTTTGACAGGGGATCCTACAATGAGCAGTTCTTC.

The chain links TRBV6-1 to TRBJ1-2; TRBD1 might be the D (5 bases). Deletions cut 4 bases from V and 0 bases from J, with 15 bases between. Germline loops: CDR1 MNHNS, CDR2 SASEGT. The CDR3 is made up of 16 amino acids. CDR3: CASSAGRAYTNYGYTF. The CDR3 region has the DNA TGTGCCAGCAGTGCAGGGAGGGCCTATACTAACTATGGCTACACCTTC.

The rearrangement uses TRBV23-1 and TRBJ2-1; 8 bases agree with TRBD1. TRBV23-1 is an open reading frame whose function is uncertain. The CDR3 extends over 16 amino acids. V lost 7 bases and J lost 6; bases outside the gene matches: 14. The CDR3 nucleotides are TGCGCCAGCAACGTCCGGGGACAGGCGGACACCAATGAGCAGTTCTTC. This gives the protein CASNVRGQADTNEQFF.

The CDR3 sequence is CASSRGQGSGNTIYF. CDR3 DNA: TGTGCCAGCAGCCGAGGACAGGGTAGTGGAAACACCATATATTTT. J is TRBJ1-3 and V is TRBV7-6, with 8 bases aligning to TRBD1. The CDR3 contains 15 residues. V dropped 5 bases and J dropped 3; count of bases not matched to a gene: 6. Germline V gives CDR1 SGHVS, CDR2 FNYEAQ.

This chain joins TRBV9 and TRBJ2-1, with TRBD2 matching 7 bases. Germline lookup yields CDR1 SGDLS and CDR2 YYNGEE. Trimming took 2 bases from V and 8 from J; bases not matched to a gene: 10. This CDR3 comprises 15 residues. As DNA, the CDR3 is TGTGCCAGCAGCGTCCGCCCCGGGACTATGGATGAGCAGTTCTTC. Translating it yields CASSVRPGTMDEQFF.

This chain uses TRBV27 with TRBJ1-2; TRBD1 aligns across 7 bases. V was pared by 5 bases and J by 4 bases, with 4 bases of the junction left unmatched. Germline V lookup: CDR1 MNHEY, CDR2 SMNVEV (reference sequence). The CDR3 has 13 residues. Here the CDR3 DNA reads TGTGCCAGCAGTCGGGACAGAACCTATGGCTACACCTTC. It codes for CASSRDRTYGYTF.

The chain couples TRBV5-1 to TRBJ1-1; tentatively, D is TRBD1 (5 bases). CDR1 is SGHRS and CDR2 is YFSETQ in the germline V gene. The CDR3 loop spans 15 amino acids. V lost 0 bases, J lost 0 bases, and 9 bases lay in between. The DNA of the CDR3 is TGCGCCAGCAGCTTGGGGGGCGAGATGAACACTGAAGCTTTCTTT. Translated: CASSLGGEMNTEAFF.

This chain links TRBV2 with TRBJ1-5, with D hard to call. Germline V gene lookup returns CDR1 SNHLY and CDR2 FYNNEI. The ends were cut back, 8 bases at V and 6 bases at J, with 11 bases in the middle. CDR3 length: 12 amino acids. CDR3 coding DNA: TGTGCCAGCTCAGAACGGGGTCAGCCCCAGCATTTT. Residues: CASSERGQPQHF.

The chain uses TRBV3-1 (or the pseudogene TRBV3-2) and TRBJ2-7, with 11 bases fitting TRBD2. Germline values: CDR1 LGHDT, CDR2 YNNKEL (reference sequence). The CDR3 contains 17 residues. V shed 1 base and J 1 base; nucleotides not matched to a gene: 6. CDR3 sequence: CASSQGRGTSGSYEQYF. The CDR3 region has the DNA TGTGCCAGCAGCCAAGGGAGAGGGACTAGCGGATCCTACGAGCAGTACTTC.

The chain is built from TRBV27 and TRBJ2-1; TRBD2 matches at 8 bases. The CDR3 has 12 residues. Per germline, CDR1 MNHEY and CDR2 SMNVEV (reference sequence). V lost 5 bases to trimming and J lost 12 bases; unmatched junction nucleotides: 6. CDR3 residues: CASSAPSGPQFF. CDR3 coding DNA: TGTGCCAGCAGTGCTCCTAGCGGGCCGCAGTTCTTC.

The chain combines TRBV29-1 with TRBJ2-1, with 10 bases that match TRBD2. The CDR3 is made up of 11 amino acids. Germline CDR1 and CDR2: SQVTM and ANQGSEA. The CDR3 loop reads CGLAAYNEQFF. Here the CDR3 DNA reads TGCGGACTAGCGGCCTACAATGAGCAGTTCTTC.

As regards this clone: The sample has other DNA sequences that encode this CDR3 too. This chain connects TRBV13 to TRBJ2-3; 12 bases line up with TRBD2. The CDR3 sequence is 17 residues long. V dropped 0 bases and J dropped 0; count of bases not matched to a gene: 1. CDR1 is PRHDT, CDR2 FYEKMQ, per germline (reference sequence). CDR3: CASSLGLAGGSTDTQYF. The CDR3 coding sequence is TGTGCCAGCAGCTTAGGACTAGCGGGAGGAAGCACAGATACGCAGTATTTT.

This clone appeared once. At one end, the junction sequence differs from germline, possibly due to a read error. The rearrangement uses TRBV7-3 and TRBJ2-5; 10 bases match TRBD1. Per the germline V gene, CDR1 is SGHTA and CDR2 is FQGTGA. The CDR3 is 10 residues long. The CDR3 nucleotides read TGTGCCAGCAGTCGGGACAGGGGCCACTTC. Protein sequence: CASSRDRGHF.

This chain joins TRBV29-1 and TRBJ1-1; TRBD1 is a possible D gene (6 bases). CDR3 length: 11 residues. The germline V and J ends were trimmed by 6 bases and 4 bases, with 9 bases remaining between them. Per the germline V gene, CDR1 is SQVTM and CDR2 is ANQGSEA. The CDR3 loop is CSVHRATEAFF. CDR3 sequence (DNA): TGCAGCGTGCACAGGGCCACTGAAGCTTTCTTT.

The chain is built from TRBV19 and TRBJ2-2, with D uncertain. With 1 base removed from V and 1 base from J, the gap between germline ends came to 7 bases. Germline-derived CDR1 and CDR2 are LNHDA and SQIVND (reference sequence). The CDR3 has 15 amino acids. The CDR3 loop reads CASSIVPGNTGELFF. The CDR3, as DNA: TGTGCCAGTAGTATAGTCCCAGGGAACACCGGGGAGCTGTTTTTT.

The V gene is TRBV7-2, the J gene TRBJ1-5; D gene uncertain. Germline V CDR1 and CDR2: SGHTA, FQGNSA. The CDR3 consists of 13 residues. The V and J ends lost 1 base and 5 bases respectively, with 6 bases between them. The DNA of the CDR3 is TGTGCCAGCAGCTTAGAACAGTATCAGCCCCAGCATTTT. This encodes CASSLEQYQPQHF.

The rearrangement links TRBV25-1 to TRBJ2-2; TRBD2 might be the D (5 bases). The germline CDR1 and CDR2 sequences are MGHDK and SYGVNS. Trimming stripped 3 bases from V and 8 bases from J, with 10 bases between. CDR3 length: 13 residues. The CDR3 protein is CASSDSGFGELFF. The CDR3 DNA reads TGTGCCAGCAGTGACTCGGGGTTTGGGGAGCTGTTTTTT.